This TCR beta chain was identified during a study of identical twins. Regarding the study as a whole: The analysis was cross-sectional rather than longitudinal within donors. Memory repertoires showed no such pattern, whereas abundant cord blood beta clonotypes carried fewer insertions.

This clonotype showed up just a few times. Its antigen is not identified. Trimming at V came to 8 bases and at J to 7 bases, leaving 13 bases not matched to a gene. The CDR3 totals 17 residues. TCRdb reanalysed the 5' RACE reads using MiXCR and keeps one entry per CDR3 protein. Of about 790,000 distinct CDR3 sequences listed, roughly 18% were seen once; the top ten hold about 12%. These data are also associated with another study on T cells expressing NK-cell markers. Per that study: With respect to HCMV, most of the eight sequenced donors were seropositive, and one was seronegative. Among a handful of donors, these clonotypes also ranked first in the CD3+CD56-NKG2C+ fraction.

The material sequenced was PBMCs. The sequence came from a woman younger than 30 in good health. V usage is TRBV12-3 or TRBV12-4 and J usage is TRBJ2-1, with TRBD2 identical over 14 bases. The DNA of the CDR3 is TGTGCCAGCGGAATCCGGGGACTAGCGGGAGTTGGGAATGAGCAGTTCTTC. This encodes CASGIRGLAGVGNEQFF.